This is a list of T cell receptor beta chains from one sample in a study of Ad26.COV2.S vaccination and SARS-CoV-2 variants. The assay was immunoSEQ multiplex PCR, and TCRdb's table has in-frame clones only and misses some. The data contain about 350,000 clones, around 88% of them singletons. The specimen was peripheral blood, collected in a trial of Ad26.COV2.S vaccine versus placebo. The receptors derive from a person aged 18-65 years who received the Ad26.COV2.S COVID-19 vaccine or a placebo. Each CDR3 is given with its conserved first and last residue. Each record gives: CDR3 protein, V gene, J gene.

CASSPGQGKTIYGYTF	TRBV27	TRBJ1-2
CASSQRQGHTEAFF	TRBV14	TRBJ1-1
CASSQDQVSGNTIYF	TRBV4-3	TRBJ1-3
CASSEFRSTNEKLFF	TRBV6-1	TRBJ1-4
CASSQDFTGHQANYGYTF	TRBV4-2	TRBJ1-2
CSVEETTTGRDGYTF	TRBV29-1	TRBJ1-2
CASSGQPNSNQPQHF	TRBV2	TRBJ1-5
CASSYKGEDTQYF	TRBV6-2/TRBV6-3	TRBJ2-3
CASSLSTTNEKLFF	TRBV3-1/TRBV3-2	TRBJ1-4
CASSVRSDTEAFF	TRBV4-3	TRBJ1-1
CASSPVRQGASGNTIYF	TRBV18	TRBJ1-3
CASSPLGLAGTDTQYF	TRBV10-2	TRBJ2-3
CSARTGFEAFF	TRBV20-1	TRBJ1-1
CASSPGWDSNTEAFF	TRBV11-1	TRBJ1-1
CATSEELGETQYF	TRBV11-2	TRBJ2-5
CASSLQSLAGGNEQFF	TRBV7-3	TRBJ2-1
CATSARDRGQETQYF	TRBV15	TRBJ2-5
CSARQGADYGYTF	TRBV29-1	TRBJ1-2
CASSVVPNTEAFF	TRBV9	TRBJ1-1
CASSQSRQGGLFF	TRBV6-2/TRBV6-3	TRBJ1-4
CASSLQSGRWADTQYF	TRBV5-1	TRBJ2-3
CASSLDRNQPQHF	TRBV12-3/TRBV12-4	TRBJ1-5
CRGDSYTEAFF	TRBV20-1	TRBJ1-1
CASSLGSIGSYEQYF	TRBV28	TRBJ2-7
CASSVRGTSGTYEQYF	TRBV13	TRBJ2-7
CASSYEWDSPLHF	TRBV6-6	TRBJ1-6
CASSYDTGGNEQYF	TRBV28	TRBJ2-7
CAIGTDSYSYEQYF	TRBV28	TRBJ2-7
CASTTLRGIGYTF	TRBV19	TRBJ1-2
CASSKQGAWNTEAFF	TRBV28	TRBJ1-1
CASSKGEGRANTGELFF	TRBV21-1	TRBJ2-2
CASSPGLAPNTGELFF	TRBV7-8	TRBJ2-2
CASSIGYENTIYF	TRBV9	TRBJ1-3
CASSFVSQETQYF	TRBV27	TRBJ2-5
CASSLGGNEQFF	TRBV27	TRBJ2-1
CASSYVQGQGEKLFF	TRBV6-5	TRBJ1-4